This TCR beta chain originates from a study of cytomegalovirus exposure and HLA in healthy donors. Study-wide points: Cytomegalovirus status was reportedly diagnosed by the classifier with high sensitivity and specificity. According to a later analysis, TCR clusters from the first cohort tended to co-occur in the 120 or so validation repertoires. CMV antigen specificity was confirmed in vitro for three CMV-associated chains.

Clones were sequenced by immunoSEQ multiplex PCR, and TCRdb holds only the in-frame ones, with some missing. The repertoire holds some 150,000 clones, roughly 87% seen once, with over 9% in the top ten. CDR1 and CDR2 (germline): SGHAT, FQNNGV. The CDR3 is made up of 13 amino acids. V was shortened by 1 base and J by 11 bases, with 13 bases between the two germline ends. To note about this clone: Its matching antigen is unknown.

This chain connects TRBV11-2 to TRBJ2-3; perhaps TRBD2 as D (5 bases). Sample: PBMCs. The source is a woman between 18 and 29 years old in good health and CMV-seropositive. The CDR3 here is CASSLGGPNWQYF. CDR3 sequence (DNA): TGTGCCAGCAGCTTAGGAGGGCCCAATTGGCAGTATTTT.